This entry concerns a single T cell receptor (beta chain). Its cognate antigen is unknown. Donors were nominally healthy when sampled, though unrecorded immune exposures were likely. V gave up 2 bases and J gave up 0 bases, with 8 bases separating them. This CDR3 has 14 residues. Germline V gene data show CDR1 as MNHEY and CDR2 as SVGAGI. The data were taken from a study of cytomegalovirus exposure and HLA in healthy donors. Looking at the study overall: A prior study identified 100 million to 130 million unique TCR beta sequences from roughly 180 million T cells. Study-level findings and limits: Compared with the roughly 700-donor mean, an Asian-associated ancestry cluster reportedly had fewer N-insertions, according to a later analysis.

It was with 60 Vbeta and 13 Jbeta primers that the PCR ran. TCRdb keeps only in-frame clones here, not all; method: immunoSEQ multiplex PCR. The sample has over 110,000 clones; about three quarters are singletons. The chain uses TRBV6-5 and TRBJ2-7; a weak D match, TRBD2 (6 bases). The sample was PBMCs. The sequence came from a woman between 40 and 50 years old in good health and CMV-seronegative. CDR3 protein: CASSYLGGSYEQYF. CDR3 in DNA: TGTGCCAGCAGTTACCTGGGGGGCTCCTACGAGCAGTACTTC.